The 14 T cell receptor beta chains in this list originate from one sample, sequenced in a study of identical twins. From the 5' RACE reads, TCRdb called clonotypes with MiXCR, one entry per CDR3 protein. The sample carries 450,000 to 650,000 distinct CDR3 sequences, 13% to 15% recorded once. The same sample was also used in a study of yellow fever vaccine responses in identical twins.

Material for sequencing was CD4+ T cells sorted from blood. Receptors were obtained from a woman aged 18-35 years in good health.

This clonotype was counted only a few times. V is TRBV5-1 and J is TRBJ2-3; TRBD2 might be the D (5 bases). Looked up from germline, CDR1 is SGHRS and CDR2 is YFSETQ. Trimming took off 3 bases at V and 6 bases at J, with 14 bases between the two ends. The CDR3 runs to 14 residues. The CDR3 DNA follows: TGCGCCAGCAGCTCCTACCACGGGGTTGATACGCAGTATTTT. Its protein is CASSSYHGVDTQYF.

This rearrangement joins TRBV21-1 to TRBJ2-2. TRBV21-1 is annotated as a pseudogene. This CDR3 region has 14 residues. CDR3 nucleotides: TGTGCCAGCAGCAGGTTTGGGTCGTCCGGGGAGCTGTTTTTT. Its protein product is CASSRFGSSGELFF.

The chain joins TRBV29-1 to TRBJ2-2; 10 bases map to TRBD2. Germline assignment: CDR1 SQVTM and CDR2 ANQGSEA. The CDR3 loop spans 14 amino acids. With V trimmed by 4 bases and J by 3 bases, 2 bases remained unmatched. In nucleotides, the CDR3 is TGCAGCGTTGTTGGACTAGCGGACACCGGGGAGCTGTTTTTT. This codes for CSVVGLADTGELFF.

J is TRBJ2-5 and V is TRBV12-3 or TRBV12-4, with D perhaps TRBD1 or TRBD2 (5 bases each). This CDR3 region has 14 residues. The ends were cut back, 4 bases at V and 8 bases at J, with 17 bases in the middle. Here the CDR3 reads CASSSRDGRETQYF. In nucleotides, the CDR3 is TGTGCCAGCAGTTCCCGGGACGGAAGAGAAACCCAGTACTTC.

This clonotype was observed many times. The chain combines TRBV5-1 with TRBJ2-1; 8 bases are shared with TRBD1. The trim removed 6 bases at V and 6 bases at J, leaving 8 bases unmatched. The CDR3 contains 14 residues. Per germline, CDR1 SGHRS and CDR2 YFSETQ. In nucleotides, the CDR3 is TGCGCCAGCACTTCGGACAGGGCCGGCAATGAGCAGTTCTTC. Translating gives CASTSDRAGNEQFF.

The chain joins TRBV20-1 to TRBJ2-7, with a possible D match to TRBD1 (5 bases). CDR1 DFQATT and CDR2 SNEGSKA come from the germline V gene (reference sequence). This CDR3 spans 12 amino acids. V lost 1 base and J lost 2, with 6 bases in between. CDR3 nucleotide sequence: TGCAGTGCTAGAGTACAGGCCTACGAGCAGTACTTC. Protein: CSARVQAYEQYF.

This clonotype was found a few times. V gene TRBV6-1 combines with J gene TRBJ2-3; 8 nucleotides agree with TRBD1. V shed 8 bases and J 0 bases; nucleotides not matched to a gene: 7. Looked up from germline, CDR1 is MNHNS and CDR2 is SASEGT. The CDR3 is 15 amino acids. The CDR3 sequence: CASQAQGASTDTQYF. As DNA, the CDR3 is TGTGCCAGCCAGGCGCAGGGGGCAAGCACAGATACGCAGTATTTT.

The chain carries TRBV5-1 and TRBJ2-7; D might be TRBD2 (6 bases). Germline lookup yields CDR1 SGHRS and CDR2 YFSETQ. The CDR3 runs 15 residues. V lost 2 bases, J lost 7 bases, and 19 bases lay in between. The CDR3 DNA follows: TGCGCCAGCAGCTTATCCGGGACTGCGGTGGGAGAGCAGTACTTC. The encoded protein is CASSLSGTAVGEQYF.

This clonotype turned up a few times. The V gene is TRBV20-1, the J gene TRBJ1-1; D might be TRBD1 (5 bases). Germline V gene sequence: CDR1 DFQATT, CDR2 SNEGSKA (reference sequence). V lost 6 bases to trimming and J lost 11 bases, with 19 bases between them. The CDR3 is 12 amino acids. CDR3 DNA: TGCAGTGCCTCAGGAGGAAGGGGCGACGCTTTCTTT. This sequence encodes CSASGGRGDAFF.

This clonotype was detected ten times or more. CDR3 nucleotides: TGTGCCAGCAGTTTGCGAAGGGCGGCGTTCTTC. Translating gives CASSLRRAAFF. The genes are TRBV12-3 or TRBV12-4 and TRBJ2-1; D not certain. CDR3 length: 11 residues. The ends were cut back, 3 bases at V and 15 bases at J, with 12 bases in the middle.

V gene TRBV27 combines with J gene TRBJ1-5; D possibly corresponds to TRBD1 (6 bases). Germline lookup yields CDR1 MNHEY and CDR2 SMNVEV (reference sequence). The CDR3 covers 16 residues. The V and J ends lost 0 bases and 3 bases respectively, with 12 bases between them. This CDR3 is CASSLSGQLYNQPQHF. CDR3 bases: TGTGCCAGCAGTTTATCTGGACAGCTCTACAATCAGCCCCAGCATTTT.

V and J are TRBV7-6 and TRBJ2-7; 9 bases are shared with TRBD2. Germline CDR1 reads SGHVS; CDR2 reads FNYEAQ. This CDR3 has 15 residues. Losses at the gene ends were 5 bases for V and 4 bases for J; bases not matched to a gene: 9. The CDR3 bases are TGTGCCAGCAGCCAATTAGCGGGGGCCTTTTACGAGCAGTACTTC. This sequence encodes CASSQLAGAFYEQYF.

The chain links TRBV5-1 to TRBJ2-2; TRBD1 matches 7 bases. The CDR3 has 16 amino acids. Per the germline V gene, CDR1 is SGHRS and CDR2 is YFSETQ. After removal of 3 bases from V and 0 bases from J, the junction contained 5 bases not matched to a gene. CDR3 region: CASSSLTGPNTGELFF. In nucleotides, the CDR3 is TGCGCCAGCAGCTCCTTGACAGGGCCGAACACCGGGGAGCTGTTTTTT.

This clonotype has a handful of counts. The rearrangement links TRBV21-1 to TRBJ1-1. TRBV21-1 is marked as a pseudogene. The CDR3 length is 16 residues. The CDR3, as DNA: TGTGCCAGCAGCAAAGGATTATCGGTCTTGAACACTGAAGCTTTCTTT. Translation: CASSKGLSVLNTEAFF.